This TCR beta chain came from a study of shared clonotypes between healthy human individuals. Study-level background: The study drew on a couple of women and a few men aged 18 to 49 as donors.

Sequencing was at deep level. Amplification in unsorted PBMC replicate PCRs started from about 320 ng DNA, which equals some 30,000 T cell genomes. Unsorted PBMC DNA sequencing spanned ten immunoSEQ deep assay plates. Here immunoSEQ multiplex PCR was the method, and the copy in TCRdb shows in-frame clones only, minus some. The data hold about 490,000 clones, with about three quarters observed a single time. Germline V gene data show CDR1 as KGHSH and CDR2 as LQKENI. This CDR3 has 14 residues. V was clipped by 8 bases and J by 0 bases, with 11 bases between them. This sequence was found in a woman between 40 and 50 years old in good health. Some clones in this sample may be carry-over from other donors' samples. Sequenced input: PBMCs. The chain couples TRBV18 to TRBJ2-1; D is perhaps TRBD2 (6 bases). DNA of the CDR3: TGTGCCAGCGGGGGACTCAGCTCCTACAATGAGCAGTTCTTC. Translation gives CASGGLSSYNEQFF.